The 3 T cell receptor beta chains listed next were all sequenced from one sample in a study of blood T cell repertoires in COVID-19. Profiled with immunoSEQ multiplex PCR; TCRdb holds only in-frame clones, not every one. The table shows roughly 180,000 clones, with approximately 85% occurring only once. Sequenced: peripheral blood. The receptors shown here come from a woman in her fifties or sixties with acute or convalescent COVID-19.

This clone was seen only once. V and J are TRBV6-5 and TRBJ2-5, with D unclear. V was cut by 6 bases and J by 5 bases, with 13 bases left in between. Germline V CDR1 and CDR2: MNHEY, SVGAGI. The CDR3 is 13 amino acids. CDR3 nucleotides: TGTGCCAGCAGCTCCCCCCCCAGGGAGACCCAGTACTTC. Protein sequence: CASSSPPRETQYF.

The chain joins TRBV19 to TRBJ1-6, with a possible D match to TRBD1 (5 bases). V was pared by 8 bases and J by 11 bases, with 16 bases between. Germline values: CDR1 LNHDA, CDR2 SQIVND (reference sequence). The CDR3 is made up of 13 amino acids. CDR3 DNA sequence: TGTGCCAGTGCGTTTAATCGGGGGACACCCCTCCACTTT. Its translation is CASAFNRGTPLHF.

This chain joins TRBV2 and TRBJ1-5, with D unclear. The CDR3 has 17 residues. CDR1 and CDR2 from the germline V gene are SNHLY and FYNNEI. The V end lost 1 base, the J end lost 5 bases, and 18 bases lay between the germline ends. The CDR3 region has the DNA TGTGCCAGCAGTGAAGTGGTCCATCCAACGAGCGATCAGCCCCAGCATTTT. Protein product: CASSEVVHPTSDQPQHF. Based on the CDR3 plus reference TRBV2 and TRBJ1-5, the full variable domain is EPEVTQTPSHQVTQMGQEVILRCVPISNHLYFYWYRQILGQKVEFLVSFYNNEISEKSEIFDDQFSVERPDGSNFTLKIRSTKLEDSAMYFCASSEVVHPTSDQPQHFGDGTRLSIL.